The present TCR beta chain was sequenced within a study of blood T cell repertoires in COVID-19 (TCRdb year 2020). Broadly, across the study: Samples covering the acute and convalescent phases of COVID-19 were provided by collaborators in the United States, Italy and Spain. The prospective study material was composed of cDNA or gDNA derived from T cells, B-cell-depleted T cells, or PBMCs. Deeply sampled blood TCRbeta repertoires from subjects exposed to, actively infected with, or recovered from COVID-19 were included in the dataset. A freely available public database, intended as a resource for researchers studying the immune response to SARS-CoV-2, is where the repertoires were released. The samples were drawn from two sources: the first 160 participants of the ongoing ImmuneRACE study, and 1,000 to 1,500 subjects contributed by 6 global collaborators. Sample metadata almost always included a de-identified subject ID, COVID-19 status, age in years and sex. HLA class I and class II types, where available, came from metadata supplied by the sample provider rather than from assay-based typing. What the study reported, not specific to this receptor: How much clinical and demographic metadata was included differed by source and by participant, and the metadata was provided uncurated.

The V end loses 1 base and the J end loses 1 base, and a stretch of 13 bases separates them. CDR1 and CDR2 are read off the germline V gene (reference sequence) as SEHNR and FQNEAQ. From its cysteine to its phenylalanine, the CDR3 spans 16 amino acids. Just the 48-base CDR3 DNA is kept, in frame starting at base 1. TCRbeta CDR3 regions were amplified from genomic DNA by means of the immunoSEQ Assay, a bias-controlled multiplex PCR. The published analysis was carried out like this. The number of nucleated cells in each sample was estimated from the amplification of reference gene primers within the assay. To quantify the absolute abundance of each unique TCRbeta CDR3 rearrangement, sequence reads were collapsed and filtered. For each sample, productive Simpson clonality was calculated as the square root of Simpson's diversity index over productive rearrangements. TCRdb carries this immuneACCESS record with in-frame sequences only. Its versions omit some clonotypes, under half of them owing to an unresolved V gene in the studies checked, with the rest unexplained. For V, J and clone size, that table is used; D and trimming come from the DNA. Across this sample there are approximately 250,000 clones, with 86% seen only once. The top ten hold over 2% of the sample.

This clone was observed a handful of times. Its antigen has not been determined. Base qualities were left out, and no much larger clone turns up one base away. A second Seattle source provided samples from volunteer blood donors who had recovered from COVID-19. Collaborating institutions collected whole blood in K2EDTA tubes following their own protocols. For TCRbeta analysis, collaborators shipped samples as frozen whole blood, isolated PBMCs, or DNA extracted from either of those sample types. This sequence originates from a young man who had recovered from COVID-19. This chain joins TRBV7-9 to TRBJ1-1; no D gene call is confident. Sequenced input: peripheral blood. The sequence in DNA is TGTGCCAGCAGCTTAGGTAGTTTGCCGGGGAACACTGAAGCTTTCTTT. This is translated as CASSLGSLPGNTEAFF.